This TCR beta chain came from a study of shared clonotypes between healthy human individuals (dated by TCRdb to 2020 to 2021). Study-level background: A couple of women and a few men aged 18 to 49 years were included in the cohort. Libraries were prepared and TCR repertoires were sequenced by different laboratories using diverse techniques, in order to increase sequencing depth and limit assay-specific biases. To estimate repertoire size and how much clonotypes are shared between individuals, the study performed deep sequencing of blood TCR repertoires from 4 to 6 healthy adults. Each donor's leukapheresis produced roughly between roughly 0.94 and 9.5 billion PBMCs.

Healthy HIV-negative adults with no recently reported acute infections or vaccinations were included as donors. Every donor was a Caucasian adult living in Nashville, Tennessee, USA. In the unsorted samples, 87 million or so PBMCs were counted, and genomic DNA was extracted using the QIAamp DNA Blood Mini kit. Blood was obtained by leukapheresis, after which PBMCs were separated by Ficoll-Histopaque density gradient centrifugation and cryopreserved in liquid nitrogen vapor phase. A word on this clone: The clone's antigen remains unknown. Within one base of it there is no much larger clone, and no base qualities were kept.

Inclusive of the bounding cysteine and phenylalanine, the CDR3 is 15 residues long. Left in the record is the CDR3 DNA by itself, 45 bases read in frame from the first base. V trim: 4 bases; J trim: 0 bases; unmatched bases: 6. Via the germline V gene, CDR1 is SGDLS and CDR2 YYNGEE. TCR CDR3 regions were amplified from genomic DNA by multiplex PCR using the deep immunoSEQ assay. For each cell subset, the extracted genomic DNA was distributed evenly across all wells of several immunoSEQ 96-well plates, and each plate served as one replicate. For unsorted PBMC, around 300 ng of genomic DNA, equivalent to 25,000 to 35,000 T cell genomes, went into each replicate PCR. Ten immunoSEQ deep assay plates were used to sequence the unsorted PBMC genomic DNA. Purified libraries were quantified with a Qubit 3.0 fluorometer, sized on a Bioanalyzer 2100, and re-quantified with the KAPA Library Quantification kit. Every immunoSEQ 96-well plate was sequenced on a dedicated single-read 150-cycle Illumina NextSeq 550 flow cell. Per the source publication's procedure: The immunoSEQ output contained only junctional sequences without quality scores, so filtering could not match that applied to full-length reads. Sequences were annotated with PyIR, a Python wrapper for IgBLAST v1.9, using IMGT germline references to assign V/J genes and CDR3. Reads were filtered out if the reads had weak V/J assignments (E-value above 1e-6), no CDR3, stop codons, out-of-frame junctions, or ambiguous translated residues. V3J clonotypes were defined as sequences sharing an identical inferred V gene, J gene, and CDR3 amino acid sequence. To compute the percentage overlap between repertoires, the number of shared unique clonotypes was divided by the size of the smaller repertoire. Repertoire richness was assessed with RTK rarefaction, the Chao1 estimator, and Recon v2.1 estimates of unobserved clonotypes. The table comes from immuneACCESS by way of TCRdb, which keeps in-frame sequences with V and J called. Part of the clones is missing from these tables; in studies checked, under half for an unresolved V gene and the rest for unknown reasons. Clone size and the V and J calls come from that table; the DNA yielded D and trimming. This sample has approximately 440,000 clones in its table, and 70% to 80% of those were observed once. Around 12% of the sample is held by the ten biggest clonotypes.

Beyond this particular receptor, the publication reports: Based on pairwise subsampling, the degree of clonotype sharing among donors was expected to be affected by sequencing depth. Sampling was restricted to blood, and TCR repertoires in tissues likely differ from the TCR repertoires found in blood. The genetic and exposure-history diversity represented was limited by the small number of donors.

Recombination connected TRBV9 to TRBJ2-7, with 8 junctional bases fitting TRBD1. The specimen sequenced was PBMCs. The origin of this receptor is a woman in her thirties or forties in good health. Some clones in this sample may be carry-over from other donors' samples. The encoded CDR3 is CASSSRTGHSYEQYF. The DNA is TGTGCCAGCAGCTCGCGGACAGGGCACTCCTACGAGCAGTACTTC. With the portions outside the CDR3 filled from the reference TRBV9 and TRBJ2-7 genes, the complete variable region becomes DSGVTQTPKHLITATGQRVTLRCSPRSGDLSVYWYQQSLDQGLQFLIQYYNGEERAKGNILERFSAQQFPDLHSELNLSSLELGDSALYFCASSSRTGHSYEQYFGPGTRLTVT.